This T cell receptor beta chain was identified during a study of T-cell reconstitution after alpha-beta-depleted transplantation in children. The TCRbeta library incorporated unique molecular identifiers. TCRdb re-derived calls from the PCR reads in MiXCR, one entry per CDR3 protein. Of about 340,000 distinct CDR3 sequences in the sample, about a tenth are singletons; the top ten hold 2% to 3%. This clonotype was detected ten times or more. This CDR3 contains 16 residues. Germline assignment: CDR1 SEHNR and CDR2 FQNEAQ (reference sequence). The V segment lost 6 bases and the J segment 3 bases; nucleotides outside the gene matches: 13.

This clonotype was sampled from a human donor who donated a stem cell graft to a child with acute lymphoblastic leukemia. Sequences were derived from PBMCs from the stem cell graft donor, sampled from the stem cell graft. The genes are TRBV7-9 and TRBJ2-7; 8 positions match TRBD2. The CDR3 spells CASRLYAGLDFYEQYF. The CDR3 coding sequence is TGTGCCAGCAGATTATATGCGGGACTAGACTTCTACGAGCAGTACTTC.